The T cell receptor (beta chain) under discussion was sequenced for a study of tumor-infiltrating lymphocytes in glioblastoma multiforme. General study findings and limits: T cells were not sorted into functional subsets. RNA-based TCR sequencing may distort clone frequencies, since cells carry unequal TCR transcript numbers.

Turning to this clonotype: Its antigen is as yet unknown.

TCR beta libraries were built from RNA through three nested multiplex PCR rounds using modified ARM-PCR. These TCRB libraries lack any described unique molecular identifiers. TCRdb called the multiplex PCR reads again in MiXCR, with one record for every CDR3 protein. The sample records approximately 10,000 distinct CDR3 sequences, 66% being singletons. Germline assignment: CDR1 SGHAT and CDR2 FQDESV (reference sequence). V was trimmed by 5 bases and J by 2 bases, leaving 16 bases between them. The length of the CDR3 is 15 residues. This receptor was identified in a male donor with glioblastoma. The sequenced sample consisted of brain tumor tissue. The chain uses TRBV11-1 and TRBJ2-7, with D perhaps matching TRBD1 (6 bases). CDR3 loop: CASSLRDTGPYEQYF. DNA of the CDR3: TGTGCCAGCAGCCTCCGGGACACAGGACCCTACGAGCAGTACTTC. Complete variable domain (other parts from reference TRBV11-1 and TRBJ2-7): EAEVAQSPRYKITEKSQAVAFWCDPISGHATLYWYRQILGQGPELLVQFQDESVVDDSQLPKDRFSAERLKGVDSTLKIQPAELGDSAMYLCASSLRDTGPYEQYFGPGTRLTVT.